This T cell receptor (beta chain) derives from a study of CD8 T cells in Susac syndrome. RNA amounts of about 0.5 to 1 ug underwent reverse transcription with random hexamers. One entry per CDR3 protein results from TCRdb running MiXCR on the immunoSEQ multiplex PCR reads. The table has some 99,000 distinct CDR3 sequences, just under 95% seen once. Germline V gene sequence: CDR1 LNHNV, CDR2 YYDKDF (reference sequence). The CDR3 runs 15 residues. The V gene lost 0 bases and the J gene lost 6 bases, with 12 bases spanning the gap. The source material was CD4+ T cells from PBMCs. The TCR originated in a human donor with Susac syndrome. The chain is built from TRBV15 and TRBJ2-4, with D possibly TRBD1 on 6 matching bases. CDR3: CATSRDPLGGNIQYF. Written as DNA, the CDR3 is TGTGCCACCAGCAGAGACCCCTTAGGGGGAAACATTCAGTACTTC.